The present T cell receptor (beta chain) was sequenced within a study of blood T cell repertoires in COVID-19. Whole-study context: PBMCs, B-cell-depleted T cells, or T cells were the source of the cDNA or gDNA that made up the material.

TCRdb's copy holds only in-frame clones and misses some; the assay was immunoSEQ multiplex PCR. The repertoire consists of 190,000 or so clones, with approximately 82% occurring once and the leading ten covering approximately 6.9%. The germline V gene has CDR1 LGHDT and CDR2 YNNKEL (reference sequence). This CDR3 contains 14 residues. V lost 2 bases and J 4 bases, leaving 9 bases between the germline ends. This clone has only one observation. The TCR sequence derives from a human donor with acute or convalescent COVID-19. The donor label of this sample is uncertain. The chain employs TRBV3-1 (or the pseudogene TRBV3-2) and TRBJ2-1, with a tentative D call TRBD2 (5 bases). The material sequenced was peripheral blood. DNA for the CDR3: TGTGCCAGCAGCCAACGGGCGGGTTACAATGAGCAGTTCTTC. Translating it yields CASSQRAGYNEQFF.